The sequence of this T cell receptor (beta chain) was determined in a study of T cells in Graves' hyperthyroidism and ophthalmopathy. Diagnosis rested on symptoms, serum thyroxine and TRAb, thyroid ultrasound, and orbital computed tomography. PBMCs stemmed from about 9.7 ml fresh peripheral blood. This clonotype was counted ten times or more. Researchers took RNA transcripts and amplified the TCR beta CDR3 regions from them. TCR CDR3 regions were first amplified by RT-PCR with HTBI primers. One entry per CDR3 protein, called by TCRdb with MiXCR from the multiplex PCR reads. The sample lists approximately 420,000 distinct CDR3 sequences; around 15% were seen once. CDR3 size: 14 residues. The germline V and J ends were trimmed by 5 bases and 1 base, with 11 bases remaining between them. Per the germline V gene, CDR1 is MDHEN and CDR2 is SYDVKM.

Input material: blood. The genes are TRBV28 and TRBJ1-1; unclear D gene. The receptor was isolated from a woman under 30 with Graves' hyperthyroidism. CDR3 residues: CASSRKGRNTEAFF. CDR3 coding DNA: TGTGCCAGCAGTCGGAAAGGGAGGAACACTGAAGCTTTCTTT.